The entry that follows covers one T cell receptor beta chain sequence. Repertoires were generated with immunoSEQ multiplex PCR, while TCRdb's copy carries only in-frame clones and drops some. The sample has about 88,000 clones; over 90% are singletons. The data belong to a study of technical replicates of blood from a handful of donors. This CDR3 region has 17 residues. CDR1 and CDR2 (germline): MGHRA, YSYEKL. Trimming took off 4 bases at V and 5 bases at J, with 23 bases between the two ends. Source material: T cells isolated from PBMCs. The chain has TRBV4-1 and TRBJ1-1, with a possible D match to TRBD1 (6 bases). The receptor's source is a human donor in good health. The CDR3 protein is CASSPQQGAGLWTEAFF. For the CDR3, the DNA is TGCGCCAGCAGCCCTCAACAGGGAGCGGGGCTTTGGACTGAAGCTTTCTTT.